This T cell receptor (beta chain) comes out of a study of shared clonotypes between healthy human individuals. Deep level was the assay's run setting. Original processing methods: Junction-only sequences produced by ImmunoSEQ had no quality scores, so filtering differed. Sequenced by immunoSEQ multiplex PCR; TCRdb stores in-frame clones only, minus some. The D gene and trimming were derived from the DNA, and the V and J assignments and clone size from that table. The table includes nearly 2 million clones, roughly 95% detected once. Details on this clone: The antigen remains undetermined.

The CDR3 runs 17 residues. V lost 5 bases to trimming and J lost 4 bases; unmatched junction nucleotides: 8. From germline, CDR1 is SGHTA and CDR2 FQGNSA. Naivety among CD8 cells was defined by CD45RO negativity and positive CCR7 selection, thereby excluding terminally differentiated effector memory CD45RA+ cells. Study-level points and caveats: With a handful of donors compared, about 5.2% of naive CD4 clonotypes were shared.

The TCR originated in a man aged 18 to 30 in good health. V is TRBV7-2 and J is TRBJ2-5, with TRBD2 identical over 15 bases. Sequencing used naive CD8+ T cells sorted from blood. CDR3 loop: CASSIGLAGGLGETQYF. CDR3 DNA sequence: TGTGCCAGCAGCATAGGACTAGCGGGGGGGCTGGGAGAGACCCAGTACTTC.